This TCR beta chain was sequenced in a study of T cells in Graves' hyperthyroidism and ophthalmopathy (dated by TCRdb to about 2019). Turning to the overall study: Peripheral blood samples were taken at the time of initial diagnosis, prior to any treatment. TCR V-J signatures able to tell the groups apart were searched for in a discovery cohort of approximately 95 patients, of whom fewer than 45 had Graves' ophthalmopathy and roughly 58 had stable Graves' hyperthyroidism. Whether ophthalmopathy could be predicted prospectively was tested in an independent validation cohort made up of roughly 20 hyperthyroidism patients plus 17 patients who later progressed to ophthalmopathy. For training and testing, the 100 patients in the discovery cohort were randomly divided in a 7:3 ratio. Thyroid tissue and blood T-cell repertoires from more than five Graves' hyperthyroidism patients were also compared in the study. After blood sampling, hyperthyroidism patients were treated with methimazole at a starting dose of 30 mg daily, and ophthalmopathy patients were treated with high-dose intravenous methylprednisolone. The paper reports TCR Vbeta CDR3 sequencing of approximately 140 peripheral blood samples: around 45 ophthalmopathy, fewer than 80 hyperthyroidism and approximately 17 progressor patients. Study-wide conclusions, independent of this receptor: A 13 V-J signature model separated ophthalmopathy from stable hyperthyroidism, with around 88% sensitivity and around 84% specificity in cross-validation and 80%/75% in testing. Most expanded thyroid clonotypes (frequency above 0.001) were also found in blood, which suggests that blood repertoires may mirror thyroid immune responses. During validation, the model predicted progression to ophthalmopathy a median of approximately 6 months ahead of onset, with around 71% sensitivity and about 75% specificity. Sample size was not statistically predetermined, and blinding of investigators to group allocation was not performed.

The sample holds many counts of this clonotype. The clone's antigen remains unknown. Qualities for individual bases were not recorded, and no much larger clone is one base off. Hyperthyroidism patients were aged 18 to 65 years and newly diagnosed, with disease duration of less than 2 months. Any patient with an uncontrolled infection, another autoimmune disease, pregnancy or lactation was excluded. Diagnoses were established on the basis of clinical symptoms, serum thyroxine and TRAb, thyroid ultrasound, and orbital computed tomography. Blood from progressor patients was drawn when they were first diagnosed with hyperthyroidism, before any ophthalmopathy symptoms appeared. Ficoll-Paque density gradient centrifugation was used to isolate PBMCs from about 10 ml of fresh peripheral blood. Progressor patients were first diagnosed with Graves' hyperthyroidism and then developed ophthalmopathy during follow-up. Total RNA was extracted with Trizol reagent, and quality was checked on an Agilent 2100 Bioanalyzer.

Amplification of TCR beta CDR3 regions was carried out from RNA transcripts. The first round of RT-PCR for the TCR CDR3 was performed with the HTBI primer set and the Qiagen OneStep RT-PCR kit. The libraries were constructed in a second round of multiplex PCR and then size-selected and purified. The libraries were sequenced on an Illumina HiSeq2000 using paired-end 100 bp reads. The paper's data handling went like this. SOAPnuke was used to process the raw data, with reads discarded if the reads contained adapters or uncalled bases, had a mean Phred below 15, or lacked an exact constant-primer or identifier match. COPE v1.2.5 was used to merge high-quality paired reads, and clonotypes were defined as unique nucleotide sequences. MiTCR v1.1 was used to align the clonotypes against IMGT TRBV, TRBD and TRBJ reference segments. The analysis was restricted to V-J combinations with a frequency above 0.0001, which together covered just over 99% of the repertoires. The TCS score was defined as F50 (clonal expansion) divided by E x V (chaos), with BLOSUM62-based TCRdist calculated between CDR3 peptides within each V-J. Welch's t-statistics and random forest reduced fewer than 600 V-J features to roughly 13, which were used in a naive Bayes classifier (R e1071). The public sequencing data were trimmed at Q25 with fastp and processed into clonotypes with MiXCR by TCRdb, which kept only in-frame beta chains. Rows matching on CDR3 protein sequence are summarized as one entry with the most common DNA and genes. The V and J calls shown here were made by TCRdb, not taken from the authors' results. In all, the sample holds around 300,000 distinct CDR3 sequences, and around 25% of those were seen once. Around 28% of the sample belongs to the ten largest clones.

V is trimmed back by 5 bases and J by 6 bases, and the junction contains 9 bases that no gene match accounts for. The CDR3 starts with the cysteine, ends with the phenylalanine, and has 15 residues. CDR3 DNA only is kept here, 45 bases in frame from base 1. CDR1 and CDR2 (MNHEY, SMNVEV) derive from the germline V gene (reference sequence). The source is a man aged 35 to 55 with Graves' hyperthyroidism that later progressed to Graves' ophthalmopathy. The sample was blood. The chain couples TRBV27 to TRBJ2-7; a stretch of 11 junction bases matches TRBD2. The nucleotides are TGTGCCAGCAGTCGCAAACTAGCGGGAGATGGCGAGCAGTACTTC. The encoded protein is CASSRKLAGDGEQYF.